This T cell receptor (beta chain) came from a study of blood T cells in healthy people across ages. Germline V gene lookup returns CDR1 SNHLY and CDR2 FYNNEI. The CDR3 is 15 amino acids. At least 5.5 micrograms of total RNA were extracted per sample. Using a J-beta primer mix together with a sample-barcoded 5' primer, a second PCR was run for roughly 6 to 12 cycles. Each cDNA was tagged by a template-switch adaptor containing 12 random nucleotides. Each single sample gave us at least 2.5 million CDR3-containing paired-end reads. One entry per CDR3 protein, called by TCRdb with MiXCR from the 5' RACE reads. This sample has about 970,000 distinct CDR3 sequences; just over 50% occur once, and the top ten carry about a fifth. A single count supports this clonotype.

The source of this sequence is a woman aged 55-70 years in good health. Input material: blood. V and J are TRBV2 and TRBJ2-7, with TRBD2 matching over 11 bases. Judging by the DNA end, TRBJ2-5 fits better; the J call may be wrong. The chain's CDR3 is CASSHLTSGSGTQYF. CDR3 nucleotide sequence: TGTGCCAGCAGTCACTTAACTAGCGGGAGTGGGACCCAGTACTTC.